The 19 T cell receptor beta chains below all came from one sample that was sequenced in a study of blood T cell repertoires in COVID-19. Profiling relied on immunoSEQ multiplex PCR, and the TCRdb table lists in-frame clones only, not all of them. The repertoire holds roughly 87,000 clones, about nine tenths seen once, with around 0.47% in the top ten. The specimen sequenced was peripheral blood. These receptors were taken from a man between 60 and 75 years old with acute or convalescent COVID-19.

The gene calls are TRBV5-6 and TRBJ2-7; 7 positions match TRBD1. Germline assignment: CDR1 SGHDT and CDR2 YYEEEE. CDR3 size: 14 residues. V lost 5 bases and J lost 2; bases outside the gene matches: 7. Here the CDR3 DNA reads TGTGCCAGCAGACCCGGGACAGTCCCCTACGAGCAGTACTTC. Translation: CASRPGTVPYEQYF.

The rearrangement uses TRBV19 and TRBJ1-6, with a weak D call TRBD1 (5 bases). The germline V gene encodes CDR1 LNHDA and CDR2 SQIVND (reference sequence). Trimming took 5 bases from V and 10 from J, leaving 15 bases between them. The CDR3 has 14 residues. Here the CDR3 DNA reads TGTGCCAGTAGTGGGGCCTTTGAAGGGTCACCCCTCCACTTT. It codes for CASSGAFEGSPLHF. The whole variable domain, remainder taken from reference TRBV19 and TRBJ1-6, is DGGITQSPKYLFRKEGQNVTLSCEQNLNHDAMYWYRQDPGQGLRLIYYSQIVNDFQKGDIAEGYSVSREKKESFPLTVTSAQKNPTAFYLCASSGAFEGSPLHFGNGTRLTVT.

The chain is built from TRBV10-3 and TRBJ2-3; 12 positions agree with TRBD2. Germline CDR1 and CDR2: ENHRY and SYGVKD. This CDR3 comprises 14 residues. The junction had 3 bases not matched to a gene; V was cut back by 5 bases and J by 6 bases. CDR3 coding DNA: TGTGCCATCAGTCGACTAGCGGGGGAGGATACGCAGTATTTT. Encoded protein: CAISRLAGEDTQYF.

The chain joins TRBV7-8 to TRBJ2-5, with 7 bases matching TRBD1. The CDR3 runs to 13 residues. V shed 7 bases and J 9 bases; nucleotides not matched to a gene: 11. Germline V CDR1 and CDR2: SGHVS, FQNEAQ. The CDR3 is CASTQGQPRAQYF. The CDR3 nucleotides are TGTGCCAGCACACAGGGACAGCCACGGGCCCAGTACTTC.

The rearrangement uses TRBV30 and TRBJ1-5; D is perhaps TRBD1 (5 bases). With 3 bases removed from V and 0 bases from J, the gap between germline ends came to 15 bases. This CDR3 is 16 amino acids long. CDR1 GTSNPN and CDR2 SVGIG come from the germline V gene (reference sequence). The CDR3 here is CAWSQGAGSSNQPQHF. The DNA for the CDR3 is TGTGCCTGGAGCCAAGGGGCAGGGTCTAGCAATCAGCCCCAGCATTTT.

The chain joins TRBV7-6 to TRBJ2-7; D is perhaps TRBD2 (6 bases). Trimming stripped 4 bases from V and 4 bases from J, with 17 bases between. Germline V gene lookup returns CDR1 SGHVS and CDR2 FNYEAQ. The CDR3 contains 15 residues. The CDR3 reads CASSSHLGTCYEQYF. The CDR3, as DNA: TGTGCCAGCAGCTCTCACCTCGGGACTTGTTACGAGCAGTACTTC.

The V and J genes are TRBV7-9 and TRBJ1-1; TRBD1 matches 9 bases. This CDR3 contains 15 residues. Trimming removed 5 bases from V and 5 bases from J; junction bases left unmatched: 9. CDR1 SEHNR and CDR2 FQNEAQ come from the germline V gene (reference sequence). The CDR3 reads CASSPPGTGLTEAFF. In DNA form, the CDR3 reads TGTGCCAGCAGCCCTCCCGGGACAGGGCTGACTGAAGCTTTCTTT.

The V gene is TRBV24-1, the J gene TRBJ2-3; tentatively, D is TRBD1 (6 bases). V dropped 10 bases and J dropped 2 bases, with 12 bases sitting between them. Germline V gives CDR1 KGHDR, CDR2 SFDVKD. This CDR3 has 13 amino acids. The CDR3 region is CATTGQYTDTQYF. The CDR3 region has the DNA TGTGCCACAACTGGACAGTACACAGATACGCAGTATTTT.

The chain links TRBV6-5 to TRBJ2-7, with 11 bases matching TRBD1. This CDR3 spans 14 amino acids. Germline trimming cut 6 bases from V and 9 bases from J; bases unmatched to any gene: 10. Germline V gene lookup returns CDR1 MNHEY and CDR2 SVGAGI. DNA of the CDR3: TGTGCCAGCAGGGGACAGGGGGAAGGATTTAGGCAGTACTTC. Its translation: CASRGQGEGFRQYF.

This chain connects TRBV10-3 to TRBJ2-2, with D uncertain. CDR3 length: 14 amino acids. The germline V gene encodes CDR1 ENHRY and CDR2 SYGVKD. Trimming pared 3 bases from V and 2 bases from J, leaving 7 bases between. CDR3 in amino acids: CAISERSNTGELFF. Written as DNA, the CDR3 is TGTGCCATCAGTGAACGGTCTAACACCGGGGAGCTGTTTTTT.

The V and J genes are TRBV6-5 and TRBJ1-1, with a possible D match to TRBD1 (5 bases). The V and J ends lost 4 bases and 1 base respectively, with 10 bases between them. This CDR3 comprises 14 residues. Germline V gives CDR1 MNHEY, CDR2 SVGAGI. CDR3 loop: CASSFNGQNTEAFF. CDR3 nucleotides: TGTGCCAGCAGTTTTAACGGACAGAACACTGAAGCTTTCTTT.

This rearrangement joins TRBV29-1 to TRBJ1-2; D not certain. V gave up 6 bases and J gave up 7 bases, with 18 bases separating them. This CDR3 contains 13 residues. Germline-derived CDR1 and CDR2 are SQVTM and ANQGSEA. Written as DNA, the CDR3 is TGCAGCGTCGTAGAGGTCGAGATGGGTGGCTACACCTTC. Translation gives CSVVEVEMGGYTF. The variable domain in full, completed from reference TRBV29-1 and TRBJ1-2, reads SAVISQKPSRDICQRGTSLTIQCQVDSQVTMMFWYRQQPGQSLTLIATANQGSEATYESGFVIDKFPISRPNLTFSTLTVSNMSPEDSSIYLCSVVEVEMGGYTFGSGTRLTVV.

This chain links TRBV29-1 with TRBJ1-2; TRBD1 aligns across 7 bases. Germline assignment: CDR1 SQVTM and CDR2 ANQGSEA. The ends lost 6 bases at V and 2 bases at J; junction bases unmatched: 6. The CDR3 is 13 residues long. The CDR3 here is CSVGEGGNYGYTF. The CDR3 DNA sequence: TGCAGCGTGGGCGAAGGGGGCAACTATGGCTACACCTTC.

The chain links TRBV5-6 to TRBJ1-1; weak D call: TRBD1 (6 bases). Trimming removed 3 bases at V and 5 bases at J, with 23 bases between. This CDR3 is built from 17 residues. From germline, CDR1 is SGHDT and CDR2 YYEEEE. CDR3 DNA: TGTGCCAGCAGCTCCCAGGGGCTTGTCGGTAGGGGAACTGAAGCTTTCTTT. Its translation: CASSSQGLVGRGTEAFF.

The chain couples TRBV5-1 to TRBJ2-2, with D maybe TRBD1 (5 bases). Germline lookup yields CDR1 SGHRS and CDR2 YFSETQ. The CDR3 totals 14 residues. Trimming left V 6 bases short and J 2 bases short, with 11 bases between. The CDR3 DNA reads as TGCGCCAGCATGAGGACACGCAACACCGGGGAGCTGTTTTTT. This translates into CASMRTRNTGELFF.

This rearrangement joins TRBV13 to TRBJ2-3; weak D call: TRBD1 (7 bases). Per the germline V gene, CDR1 is PRHDT and CDR2 is FYEKMQ (reference sequence). This CDR3 comprises 14 residues. Trimming stripped 8 bases from V and 3 bases from J, with 15 bases between. CDR3 amino acids: CASGGTDGTDTQYF. Here the CDR3 DNA reads TGTGCCAGCGGAGGGACAGACGGAACAGATACGCAGTATTTT.

The chain employs TRBV11-2 and TRBJ1-3; D is undetermined. V was trimmed by 9 bases and J by 0 bases, leaving 9 bases between them. CDR1 and CDR2 from the germline V gene are SGHAT and FQNNGV. This CDR3 is built from 13 residues. The CDR3 reads CASGLYSGNTIYF. The CDR3 nucleotides are TGTGCCAGTGGCTTATACTCTGGAAACACCATATATTTT. The whole variable domain, remainder taken from reference TRBV11-2 and TRBJ1-3, is EAGVAQSPRYKIIEKRQSVAFWCNPISGHATLYWYQQILGQGPKLLIQFQNNGVVDDSQLPKDRFSAERLKGVDSTLKIQPAKLEDSAVYLCASGLYSGNTIYFGEGSWLTVV.

The chain couples TRBV3-1 (or the pseudogene TRBV3-2) to TRBJ2-7; 10 bases are a match to TRBD2. After removal of 1 base from V and 3 bases from J, the junction contained 9 bases not matched to a gene. The CDR3 contains 17 residues. The germline CDR1 and CDR2 sequences are LGHDT and YNNKEL (reference sequence). The CDR3 sequence is CASSQAALAGIFYEQYF. CDR3 in DNA: TGTGCCAGCAGCCAAGCAGCACTAGCGGGGATTTTCTACGAGCAGTACTTC.

The chain carries TRBV5-4 and TRBJ2-1; unclear D gene. Germline V gene sequence: CDR1 SGHNT, CDR2 YYREEE (reference sequence). V gave up 4 bases and J gave up 6 bases, with 11 bases separating them. The CDR3 is 13 amino acids. The CDR3 region has the DNA TGTGCCAGCAGCCCGCTAGGATCCAATGAGCAGTTCTTC. This translates into CASSPLGSNEQFF.